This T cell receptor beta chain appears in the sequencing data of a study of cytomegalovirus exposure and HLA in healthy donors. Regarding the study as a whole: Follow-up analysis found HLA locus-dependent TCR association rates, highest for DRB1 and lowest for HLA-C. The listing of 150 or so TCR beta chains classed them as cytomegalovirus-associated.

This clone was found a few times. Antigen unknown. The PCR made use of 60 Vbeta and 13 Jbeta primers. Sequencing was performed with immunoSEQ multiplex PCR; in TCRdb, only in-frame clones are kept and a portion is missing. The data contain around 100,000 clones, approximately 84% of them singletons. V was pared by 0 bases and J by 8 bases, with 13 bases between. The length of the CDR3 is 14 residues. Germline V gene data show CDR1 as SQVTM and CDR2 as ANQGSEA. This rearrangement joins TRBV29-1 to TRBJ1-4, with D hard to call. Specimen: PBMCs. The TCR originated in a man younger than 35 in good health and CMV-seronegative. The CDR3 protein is CSVEDPYVGEKLFF. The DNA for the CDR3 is TGCAGCGTTGAAGATCCTTATGTGGGCGAAAAACTGTTTTTT.